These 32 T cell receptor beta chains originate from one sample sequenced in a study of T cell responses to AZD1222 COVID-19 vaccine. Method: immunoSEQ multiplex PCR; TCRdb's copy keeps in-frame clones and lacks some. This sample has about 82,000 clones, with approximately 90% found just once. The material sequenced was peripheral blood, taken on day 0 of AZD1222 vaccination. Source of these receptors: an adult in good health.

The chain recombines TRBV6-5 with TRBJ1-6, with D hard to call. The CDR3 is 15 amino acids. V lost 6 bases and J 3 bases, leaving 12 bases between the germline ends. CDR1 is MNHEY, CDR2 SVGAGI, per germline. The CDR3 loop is CASRDAGVYNSPLHF. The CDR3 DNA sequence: TGTGCCAGCAGGGATGCGGGAGTCTATAATTCACCCCTCCACTTT.

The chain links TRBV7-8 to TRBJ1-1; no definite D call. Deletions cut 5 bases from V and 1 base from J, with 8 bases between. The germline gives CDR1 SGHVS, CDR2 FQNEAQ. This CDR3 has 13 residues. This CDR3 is CASSHTENTEAFF. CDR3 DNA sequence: TGTGCCAGCAGCCACACAGAGAACACTGAAGCTTTCTTT.

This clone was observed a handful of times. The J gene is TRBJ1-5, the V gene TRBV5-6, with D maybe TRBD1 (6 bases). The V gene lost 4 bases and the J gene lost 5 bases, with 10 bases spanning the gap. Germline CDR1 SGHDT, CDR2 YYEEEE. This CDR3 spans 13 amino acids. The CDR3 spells CASSRTAYQPQHF. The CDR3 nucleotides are TGTGCCAGCAGCAGGACAGCTTATCAGCCCCAGCATTTT.

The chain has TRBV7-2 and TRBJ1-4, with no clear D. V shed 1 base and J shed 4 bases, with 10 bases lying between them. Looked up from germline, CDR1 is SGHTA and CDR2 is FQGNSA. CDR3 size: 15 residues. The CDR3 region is CASSLGQFFNEKLFF. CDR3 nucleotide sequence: TGTGCCAGCAGCTTAGGGCAGTTCTTTAATGAAAAACTGTTTTTT.

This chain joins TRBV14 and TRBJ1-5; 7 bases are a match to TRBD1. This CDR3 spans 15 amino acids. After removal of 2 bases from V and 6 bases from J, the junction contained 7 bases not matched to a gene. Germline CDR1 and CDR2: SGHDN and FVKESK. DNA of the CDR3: TGTGCCAGCAGCCAACTAGGACAGGTTGGTCAGCCCCAGCATTTT. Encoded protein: CASSQLGQVGQPQHF.

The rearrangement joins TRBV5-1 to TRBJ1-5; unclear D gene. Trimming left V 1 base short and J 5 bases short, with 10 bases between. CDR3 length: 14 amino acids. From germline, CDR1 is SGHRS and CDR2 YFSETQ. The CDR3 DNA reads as TGCGCCAGCAGCTTGAGGGCCGGGGATCAGCCCCAGCATTTT. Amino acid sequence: CASSLRAGDQPQHF.

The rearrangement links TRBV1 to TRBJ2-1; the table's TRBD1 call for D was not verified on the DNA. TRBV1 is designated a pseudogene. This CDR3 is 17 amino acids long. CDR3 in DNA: TGCACCAGCAGCCCAGAAAACCAGGGCCAGATCTACAATGAGCAGTTCTTC. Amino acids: CTSSPENQGQIYNEQFF.

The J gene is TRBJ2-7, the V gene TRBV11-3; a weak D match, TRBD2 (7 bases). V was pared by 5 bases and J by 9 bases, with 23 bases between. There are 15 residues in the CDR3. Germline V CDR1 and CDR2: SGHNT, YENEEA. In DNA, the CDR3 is TGTGCCAGCAGCGAGGGGGGGCCACCTTCATCGCGGCAGTACTTC. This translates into CASSEGGPPSSRQYF.

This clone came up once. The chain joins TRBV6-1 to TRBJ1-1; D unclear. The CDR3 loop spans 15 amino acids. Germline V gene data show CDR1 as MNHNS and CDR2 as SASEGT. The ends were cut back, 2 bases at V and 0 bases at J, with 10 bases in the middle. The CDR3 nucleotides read TGTGCCAGCAGTGAACCGACCGACTTGAACACTGAAGCTTTCTTT. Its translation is CASSEPTDLNTEAFF.

CDR3 DNA sequence: TGTGCCAGCACCCAAAGGGGTAGGGAGTTTGTGCAGTTCTTC. This gives the protein CASTQRGREFVQFF. The chain is built from TRBV28 and TRBJ2-1; D is perhaps TRBD1 or TRBD2 (5 bases each). The V gene lost 7 bases and the J gene lost 12 bases, with 22 bases spanning the gap. The germline gives CDR1 MDHEN, CDR2 SYDVKM. The CDR3 runs to 14 residues.

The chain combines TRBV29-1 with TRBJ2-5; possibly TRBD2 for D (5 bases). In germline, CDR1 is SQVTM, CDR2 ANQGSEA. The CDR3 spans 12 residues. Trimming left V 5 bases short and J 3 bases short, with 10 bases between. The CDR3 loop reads CSVRGHEETQYF. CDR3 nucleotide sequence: TGCAGCGTTAGAGGGCACGAAGAGACCCAGTACTTC.

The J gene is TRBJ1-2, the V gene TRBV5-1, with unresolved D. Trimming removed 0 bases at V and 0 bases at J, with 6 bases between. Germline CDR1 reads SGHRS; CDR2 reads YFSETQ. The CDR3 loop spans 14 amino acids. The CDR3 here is CASSLDTANYGYTF. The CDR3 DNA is TGCGCCAGCAGCTTGGACACGGCTAACTATGGCTACACCTTC.

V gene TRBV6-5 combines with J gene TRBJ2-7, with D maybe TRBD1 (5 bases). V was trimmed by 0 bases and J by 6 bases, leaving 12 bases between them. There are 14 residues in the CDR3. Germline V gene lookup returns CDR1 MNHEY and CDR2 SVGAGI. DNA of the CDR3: TGTGCCAGCAGTTACTCATCCAGGGTAACCGAGCAGTACTTC. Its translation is CASSYSSRVTEQYF.

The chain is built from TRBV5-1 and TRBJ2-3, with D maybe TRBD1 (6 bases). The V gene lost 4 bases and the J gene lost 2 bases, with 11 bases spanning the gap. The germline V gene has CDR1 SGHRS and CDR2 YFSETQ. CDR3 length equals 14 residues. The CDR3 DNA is TGCGCCAGCAGCCCTAACAGGGCCACAGATACGCAGTATTTT. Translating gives CASSPNRATDTQYF.

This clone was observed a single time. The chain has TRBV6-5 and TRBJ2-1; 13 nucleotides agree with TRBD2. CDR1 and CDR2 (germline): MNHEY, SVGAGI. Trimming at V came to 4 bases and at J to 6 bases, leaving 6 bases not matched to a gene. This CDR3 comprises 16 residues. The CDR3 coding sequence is TGTGCCAGCAGTTTAACGACTAGCGGGGGGCGCAATGAGCAGTTCTTC. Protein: CASSLTTSGGRNEQFF.

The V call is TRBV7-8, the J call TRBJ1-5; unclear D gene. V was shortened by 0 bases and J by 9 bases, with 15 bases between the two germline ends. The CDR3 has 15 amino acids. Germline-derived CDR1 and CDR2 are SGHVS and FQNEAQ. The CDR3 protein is CASSLAEGLIGPQHF. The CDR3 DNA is TGTGCCAGCAGCTTAGCGGAAGGGTTAATAGGGCCCCAGCATTTT. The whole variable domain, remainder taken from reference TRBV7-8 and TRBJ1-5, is GAGVSQSPRYKVAKRGQDVALRCDPISGHVSLFWYQQALGQGPEFLTYFQNEAQLDKSGLPSDRFFAERPEGSVSTLKIQRTQQEDSAVYLCASSLAEGLIGPQHFGDGTRLSIL.

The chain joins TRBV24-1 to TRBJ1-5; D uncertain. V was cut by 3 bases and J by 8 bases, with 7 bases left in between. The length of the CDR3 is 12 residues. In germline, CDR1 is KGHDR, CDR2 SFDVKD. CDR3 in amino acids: CATSDGYEPQHF. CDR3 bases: TGTGCCACCAGTGATGGTTACGAGCCCCAGCATTTT.

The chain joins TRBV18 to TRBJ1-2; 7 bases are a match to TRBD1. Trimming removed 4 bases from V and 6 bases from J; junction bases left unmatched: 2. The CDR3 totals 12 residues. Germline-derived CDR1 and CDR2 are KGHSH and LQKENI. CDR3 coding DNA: TGTGCCAGCTCACTGACAGGGAATGGCTACACCTTC. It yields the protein CASSLTGNGYTF. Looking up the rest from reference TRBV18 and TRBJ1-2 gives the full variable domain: NAGVMQNPRHLVRRRGQEARLRCSPMKGHSHVYWYRQLPEEGLKFMVYLQKENIIDESGMPKERFSAEFPKEGPSILRIQQVVRGDSAAYFCASSLTGNGYTFGSGTRLTVV.

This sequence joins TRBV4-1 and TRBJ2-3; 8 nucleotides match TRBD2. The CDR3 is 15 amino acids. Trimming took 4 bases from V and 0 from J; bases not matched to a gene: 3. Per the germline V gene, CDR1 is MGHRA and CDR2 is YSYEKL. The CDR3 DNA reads TGCGCCAGCAGCCTCAGCGGGAGCAGCACAGATACGCAGTATTTT. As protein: CASSLSGSSTDTQYF.

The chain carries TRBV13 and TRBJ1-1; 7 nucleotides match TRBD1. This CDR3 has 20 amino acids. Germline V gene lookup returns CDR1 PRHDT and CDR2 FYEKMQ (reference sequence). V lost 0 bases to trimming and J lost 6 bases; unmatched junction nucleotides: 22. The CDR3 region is CASSLGPGRSGRGQRPEAFF. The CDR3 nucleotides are TGTGCCAGCAGCTTAGGCCCGGGTCGGTCAGGGAGGGGGCAAAGACCTGAAGCTTTCTTT.

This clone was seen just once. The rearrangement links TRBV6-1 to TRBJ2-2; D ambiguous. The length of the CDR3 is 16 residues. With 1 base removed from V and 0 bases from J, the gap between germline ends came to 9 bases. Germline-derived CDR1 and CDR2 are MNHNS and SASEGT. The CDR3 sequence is CASSEVDATNTGELFF. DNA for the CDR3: TGTGCCAGCAGTGAAGTGGATGCCACGAACACCGGGGAGCTGTTTTTT.

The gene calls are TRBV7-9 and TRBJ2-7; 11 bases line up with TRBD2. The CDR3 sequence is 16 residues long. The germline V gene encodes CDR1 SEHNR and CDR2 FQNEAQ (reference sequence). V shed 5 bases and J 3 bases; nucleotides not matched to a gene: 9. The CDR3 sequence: CASSPSLAGGLYEQYF. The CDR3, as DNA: TGTGCCAGCAGCCCGAGCCTAGCGGGGGGTCTCTACGAGCAGTACTTC.

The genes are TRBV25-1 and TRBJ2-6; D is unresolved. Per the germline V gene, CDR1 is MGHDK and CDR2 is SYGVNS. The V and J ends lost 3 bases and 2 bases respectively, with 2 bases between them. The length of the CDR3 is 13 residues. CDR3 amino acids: CASSDAGANVLTF. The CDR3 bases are TGTGCCAGCAGTGACGCTGGGGCCAACGTCCTGACTTTC.

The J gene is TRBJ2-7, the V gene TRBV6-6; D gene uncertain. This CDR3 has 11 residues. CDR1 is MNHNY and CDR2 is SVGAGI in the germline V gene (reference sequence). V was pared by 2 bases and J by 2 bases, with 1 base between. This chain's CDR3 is CASSYTYEQYF. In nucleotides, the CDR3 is TGTGCCAGCAGTTACACCTACGAGCAGTACTTC.

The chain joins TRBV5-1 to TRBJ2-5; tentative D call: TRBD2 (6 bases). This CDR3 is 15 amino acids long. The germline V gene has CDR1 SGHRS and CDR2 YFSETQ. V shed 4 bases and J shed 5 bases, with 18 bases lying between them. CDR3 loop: CASSGGSGGVETQYF. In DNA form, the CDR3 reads TGCGCCAGCAGCGGGGGGTCTGGCGGGGTGGAGACCCAGTACTTC.

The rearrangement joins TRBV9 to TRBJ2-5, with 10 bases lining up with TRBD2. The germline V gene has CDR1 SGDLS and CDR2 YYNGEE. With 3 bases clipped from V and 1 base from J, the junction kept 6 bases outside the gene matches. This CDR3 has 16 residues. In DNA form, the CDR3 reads TGTGCCAGCAGCGAAGGACTAGCGGAACCCCAAGAGACCCAGTACTTC. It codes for CASSEGLAEPQETQYF.

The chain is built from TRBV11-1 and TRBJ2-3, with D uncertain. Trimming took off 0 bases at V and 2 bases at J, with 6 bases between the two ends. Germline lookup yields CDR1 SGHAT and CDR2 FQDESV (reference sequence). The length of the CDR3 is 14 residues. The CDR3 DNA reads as TGTGCCAGCAGCTTAGCCTACTACACAGATACGCAGTATTTT. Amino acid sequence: CASSLAYYTDTQYF.

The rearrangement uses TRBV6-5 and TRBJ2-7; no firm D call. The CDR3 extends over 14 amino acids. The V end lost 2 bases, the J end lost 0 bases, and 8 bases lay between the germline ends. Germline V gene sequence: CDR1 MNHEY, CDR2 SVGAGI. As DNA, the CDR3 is TGTGCCAGCAGTTACGAGGATTCCTCCTACGAGCAGTACTTC. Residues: CASSYEDSSYEQYF.

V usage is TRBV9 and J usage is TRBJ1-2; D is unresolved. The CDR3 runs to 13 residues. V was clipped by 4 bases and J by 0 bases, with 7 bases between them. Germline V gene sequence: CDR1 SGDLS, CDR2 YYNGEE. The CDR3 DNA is TGTGCCAGCAGCCGAACAGCTAACTATGGCTACACCTTC. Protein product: CASSRTANYGYTF. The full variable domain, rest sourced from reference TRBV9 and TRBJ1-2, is DSGVTQTPKHLITATGQRVTLRCSPRSGDLSVYWYQQSLDQGLQFLIQYYNGEERAKGNILERFSAQQFPDLHSELNLSSLELGDSALYFCASSRTANYGYTFGSGTRLTVV.

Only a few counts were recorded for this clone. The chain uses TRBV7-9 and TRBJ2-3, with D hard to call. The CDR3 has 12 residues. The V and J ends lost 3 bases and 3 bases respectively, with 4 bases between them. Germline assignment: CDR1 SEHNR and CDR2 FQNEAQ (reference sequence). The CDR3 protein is CASSFQTDTQYF. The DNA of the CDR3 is TGTGCCAGCAGCTTCCAAACAGATACGCAGTATTTT.

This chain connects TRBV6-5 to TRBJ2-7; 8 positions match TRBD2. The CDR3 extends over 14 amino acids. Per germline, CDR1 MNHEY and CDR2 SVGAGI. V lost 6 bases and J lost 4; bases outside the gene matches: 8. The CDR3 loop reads CASRNPGGPYEQYF. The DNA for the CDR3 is TGTGCCAGCAGGAACCCGGGGGGGCCATACGAGCAGTACTTC.

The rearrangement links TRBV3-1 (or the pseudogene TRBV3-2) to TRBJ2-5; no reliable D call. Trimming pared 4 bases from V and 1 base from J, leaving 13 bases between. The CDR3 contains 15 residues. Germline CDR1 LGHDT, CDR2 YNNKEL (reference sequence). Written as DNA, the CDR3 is TGTGCCAGCAGCCCCGATTATCGGCGCCAAGAGACCCAGTACTTC. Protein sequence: CASSPDYRRQETQYF.